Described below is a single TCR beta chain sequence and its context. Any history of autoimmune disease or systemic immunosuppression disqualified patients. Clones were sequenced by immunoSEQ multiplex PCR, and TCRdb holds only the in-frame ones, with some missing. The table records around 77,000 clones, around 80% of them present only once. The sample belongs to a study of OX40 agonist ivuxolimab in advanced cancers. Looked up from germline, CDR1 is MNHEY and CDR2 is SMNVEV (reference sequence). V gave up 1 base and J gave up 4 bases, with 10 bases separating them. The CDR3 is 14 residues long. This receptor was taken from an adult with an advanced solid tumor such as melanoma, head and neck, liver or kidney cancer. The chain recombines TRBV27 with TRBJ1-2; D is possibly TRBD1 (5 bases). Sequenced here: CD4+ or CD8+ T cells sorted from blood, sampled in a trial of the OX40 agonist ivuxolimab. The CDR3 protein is CASSLYPGGYGYTF. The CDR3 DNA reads TGTGCCAGCAGTTTATACCCGGGGGGCTATGGCTACACCTTC.